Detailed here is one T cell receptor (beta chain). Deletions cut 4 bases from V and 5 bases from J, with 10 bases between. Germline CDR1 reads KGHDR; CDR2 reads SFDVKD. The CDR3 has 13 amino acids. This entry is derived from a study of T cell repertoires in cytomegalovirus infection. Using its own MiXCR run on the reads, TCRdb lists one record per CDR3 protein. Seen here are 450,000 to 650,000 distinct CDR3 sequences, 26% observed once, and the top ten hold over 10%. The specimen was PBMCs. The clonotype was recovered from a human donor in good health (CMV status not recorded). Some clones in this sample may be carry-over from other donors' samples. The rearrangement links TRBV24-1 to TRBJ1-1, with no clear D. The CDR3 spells CATSDHQRTEAFF. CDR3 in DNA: TGTGCCACCAGTGACCATCAGAGAACTGAAGCTTTCTTT.